What follows are 5 T cell receptor beta chains derived from one specimen sequenced in a study of blood T cell repertoires in COVID-19. Sequencing was performed with immunoSEQ multiplex PCR; in TCRdb, only in-frame clones are kept and a portion is missing. The table has almost 70,000 clones, over 70% seen once. Material: peripheral blood. These receptors all stem from a man between 60 and 70 years old with acute or convalescent COVID-19.

This chain links TRBV4-3 with TRBJ2-3; perhaps TRBD1 as D (5 bases). The CDR3 has 17 amino acids. The V end lost 1 base, the J end lost 4 bases, and 18 bases lay between the germline ends. The V gene's germline CDR1 is LGHNA and CDR2 YSLEER. The CDR3 coding sequence is TGCGCCAGCAGCCAAGCCCCACCTGGGGCGCAGTCAGATACGCAGTATTTT. It codes for CASSQAPPGAQSDTQYF.

The rearrangement links TRBV7-2 to TRBJ2-7; 8 nucleotides agree with TRBD1. Germline CDR1 SGHTA, CDR2 FQGNSA. CDR3 size: 15 residues. V lost 4 bases, J lost 3 bases, and 8 bases stayed unmatched. CDR3 DNA: TGTGCCAGCAGCTCCATCCGGGACAGGTACTACGAGCAGTACTTC. This codes for CASSSIRDRYYEQYF. Using reference TRBV7-2 and TRBJ2-7 for the parts outside the CDR3, the full variable domain is GAGVSQSPSNKVTEKGKDVELRCDPISGHTALYWYRQSLGQGLEFLIYFQGNSAPDKSGLPSDRFSAERTGGSVSTLTIQRTQQEDSAVYLCASSSIRDRYYEQYFGPGTRLTVT.

The chain recombines TRBV9 with TRBJ2-7, with 8 nucleotides matching TRBD2. The V segment lost 0 bases and the J segment 2 bases; nucleotides outside the gene matches: 4. The CDR3 has 15 amino acids. Looked up from germline, CDR1 is SGDLS and CDR2 is YYNGEE. DNA for the CDR3: TGTGCCAGCAGCGTAGGGCTCGGGGGGGCCTACGAGCAGTACTTC. Its translation: CASSVGLGGAYEQYF.

The count of this clone is one. The genes are TRBV11-2 and TRBJ1-6; 7 bases match TRBD1. Germline CDR1 and CDR2: SGHAT and FQNNGV. This CDR3 is 15 amino acids long. Trimming cost V 0 bases and J 7 bases; bases outside gene matches: 3. The CDR3 DNA follows: TGTGCCAGCAGCTTAGAATACAGGGGAAATTCACCCCTCCACTTT. Its protein product is CASSLEYRGNSPLHF. The full variable domain, with the rest looked up from reference TRBV11-2 and TRBJ1-6, is EAGVAQSPRYKIIEKRQSVAFWCNPISGHATLYWYQQILGQGPKLLIQFQNNGVVDDSQLPKDRFSAERLKGVDSTLKIQPAKLEDSAVYLCASSLEYRGNSPLHFGNGTRLTVT.

The rearrangement links TRBV30 to TRBJ1-5; D not certain. V was trimmed by 0 bases and J by 2 bases, leaving 8 bases between them. The germline gives CDR1 GTSNPN, CDR2 SVGIG (reference sequence). This CDR3 spans 14 amino acids. CDR3 in amino acids: CAWSVMGGNQPQHF. DNA for the CDR3: TGTGCCTGGAGTGTAATGGGAGGCAATCAGCCCCAGCATTTT.